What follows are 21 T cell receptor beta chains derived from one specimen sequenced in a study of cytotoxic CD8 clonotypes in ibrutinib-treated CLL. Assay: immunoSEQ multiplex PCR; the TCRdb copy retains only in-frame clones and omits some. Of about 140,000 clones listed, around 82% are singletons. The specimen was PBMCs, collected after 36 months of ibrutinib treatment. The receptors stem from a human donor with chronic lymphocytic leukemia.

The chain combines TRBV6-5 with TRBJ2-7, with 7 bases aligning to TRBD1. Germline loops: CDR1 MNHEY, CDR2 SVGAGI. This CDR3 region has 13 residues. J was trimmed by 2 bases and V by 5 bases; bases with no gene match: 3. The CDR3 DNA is TGTGCCAGCAGTACCGGGACAGCCTACGAGCAGTACTTC. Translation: CASSTGTAYEQYF.

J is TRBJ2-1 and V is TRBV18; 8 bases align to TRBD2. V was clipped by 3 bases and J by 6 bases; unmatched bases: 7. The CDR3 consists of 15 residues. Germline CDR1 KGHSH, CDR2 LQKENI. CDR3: CASSPSGGGSNEQFF. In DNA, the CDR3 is TGTGCCAGCTCACCGTCGGGAGGGGGAAGCAATGAGCAGTTCTTC.

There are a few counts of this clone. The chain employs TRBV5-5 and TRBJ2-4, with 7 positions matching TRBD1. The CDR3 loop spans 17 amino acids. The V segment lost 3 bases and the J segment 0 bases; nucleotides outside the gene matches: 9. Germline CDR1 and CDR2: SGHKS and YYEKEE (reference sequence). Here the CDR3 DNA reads TGTGCCAGCAGCTCACCCAGGGACAGACTAGCCAAAAACATTCAGTACTTC. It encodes CASSSPRDRLAKNIQYF.

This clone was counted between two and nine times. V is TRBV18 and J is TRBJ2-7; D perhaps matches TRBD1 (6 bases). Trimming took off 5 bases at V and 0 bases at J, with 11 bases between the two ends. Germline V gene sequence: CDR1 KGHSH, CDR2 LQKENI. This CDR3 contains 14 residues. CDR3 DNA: TGTGCCAGCTCATTGGGGGCCCTCTCCTACGAGCAGTACTTC. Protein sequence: CASSLGALSYEQYF. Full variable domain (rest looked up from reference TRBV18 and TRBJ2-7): NAGVMQNPRHLVRRRGQEARLRCSPMKGHSHVYWYRQLPEEGLKFMVYLQKENIIDESGMPKERFSAEFPKEGPSILRIQQVVRGDSAAYFCASSLGALSYEQYFGPGTRLTVT.

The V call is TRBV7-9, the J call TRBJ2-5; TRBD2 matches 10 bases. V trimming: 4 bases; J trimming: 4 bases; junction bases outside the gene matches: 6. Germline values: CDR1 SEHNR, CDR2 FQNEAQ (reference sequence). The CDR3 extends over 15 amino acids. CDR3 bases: TGTGCCAGCAGCTCTGAGCGGGGGGGCCGAGAGACCCAGTACTTC. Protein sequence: CASSSERGGRETQYF.

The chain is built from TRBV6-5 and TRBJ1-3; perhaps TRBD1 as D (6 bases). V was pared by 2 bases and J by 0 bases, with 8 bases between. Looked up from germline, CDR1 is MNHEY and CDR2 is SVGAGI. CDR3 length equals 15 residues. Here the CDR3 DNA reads TGTGCCAGCAGTTACAGGACAGCCTCTGGAAACACCATATATTTT. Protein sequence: CASSYRTASGNTIYF.

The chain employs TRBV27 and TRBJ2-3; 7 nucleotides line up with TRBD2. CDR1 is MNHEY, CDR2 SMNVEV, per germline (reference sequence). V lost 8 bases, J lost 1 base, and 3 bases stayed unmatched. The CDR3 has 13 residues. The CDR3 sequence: CASSTSGTDTQYF. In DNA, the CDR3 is TGTGCCAGCTCAACTAGCGGCACAGATACGCAGTATTTT.

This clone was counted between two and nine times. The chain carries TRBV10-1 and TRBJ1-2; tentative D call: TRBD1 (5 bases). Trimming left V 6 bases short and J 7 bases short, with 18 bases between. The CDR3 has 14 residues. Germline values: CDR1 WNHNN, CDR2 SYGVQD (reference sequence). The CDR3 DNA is TGCGCCAGCAGCGCCGGGACGGGTTGGGGTGGCTACACCTTC. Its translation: CASSAGTGWGGYTF.

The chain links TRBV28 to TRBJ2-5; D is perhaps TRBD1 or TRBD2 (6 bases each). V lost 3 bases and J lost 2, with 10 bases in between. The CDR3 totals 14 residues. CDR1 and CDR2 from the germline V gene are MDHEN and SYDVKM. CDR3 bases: TGTGCCAGCAGTTTGACAGGAGGGCAAGAGACCCAGTACTTC. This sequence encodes CASSLTGGQETQYF.

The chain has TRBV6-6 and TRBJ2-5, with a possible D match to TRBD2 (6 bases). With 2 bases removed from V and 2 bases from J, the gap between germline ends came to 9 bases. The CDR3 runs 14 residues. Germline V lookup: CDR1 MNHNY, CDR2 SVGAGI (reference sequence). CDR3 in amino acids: CASSYGGSQETQYF. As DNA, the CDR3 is TGTGCCAGCAGTTACGGGGGGTCGCAAGAGACCCAGTACTTC.

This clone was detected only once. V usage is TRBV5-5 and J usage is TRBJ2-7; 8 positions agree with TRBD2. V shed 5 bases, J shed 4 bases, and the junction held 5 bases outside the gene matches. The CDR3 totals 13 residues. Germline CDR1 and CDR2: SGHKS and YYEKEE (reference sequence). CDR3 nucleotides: TGTGCCAGCAGGGGGAGCGGGAGTTACGAGCAGTACTTC. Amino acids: CASRGSGSYEQYF. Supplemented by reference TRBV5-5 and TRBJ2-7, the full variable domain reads DAGVTQSPTHLIKTRGQQVTLRCSPISGHKSVSWYQQVLGQGPQFIFQYYEKEERGRGNFPDRFSARQFPNYSSELNVNALLLGDSALYLCASRGSGSYEQYFGPGTRLTVT.

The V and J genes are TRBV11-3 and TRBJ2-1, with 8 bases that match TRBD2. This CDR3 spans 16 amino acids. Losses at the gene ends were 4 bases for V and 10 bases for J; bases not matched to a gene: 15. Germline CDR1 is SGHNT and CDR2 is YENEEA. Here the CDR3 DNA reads TGTGCCAGCAGCTCCCGGACTAGCAGGAAGAACGGAGAGCAGTTCTTC. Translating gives CASSSRTSRKNGEQFF.

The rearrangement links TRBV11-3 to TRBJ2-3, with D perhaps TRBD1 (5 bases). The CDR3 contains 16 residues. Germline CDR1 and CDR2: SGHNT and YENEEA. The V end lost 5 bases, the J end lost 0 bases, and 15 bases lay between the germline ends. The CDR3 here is CASSPGRVTSTDTQYF. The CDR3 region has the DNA TGTGCCAGCAGCCCAGGCAGGGTAACTAGCACAGATACGCAGTATTTT.

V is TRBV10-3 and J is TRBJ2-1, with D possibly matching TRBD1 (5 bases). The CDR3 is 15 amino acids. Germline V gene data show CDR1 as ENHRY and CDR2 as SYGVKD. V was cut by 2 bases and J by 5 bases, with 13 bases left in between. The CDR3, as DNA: TGTGCCATCAGTGAGGTCGCAGGGTGGAACAATGAGCAGTTCTTC. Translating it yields CAISEVAGWNNEQFF.

CDR3 in DNA: TGTGCCAGCTCACGGCGGGACGGCCTCACCGGGGAGCTGTTTTTT. Translating it yields CASSRRDGLTGELFF. The rearrangement links TRBV18 to TRBJ2-2, with D possibly matching TRBD2 (6 bases). Germline assignment: CDR1 KGHSH and CDR2 LQKENI. Trimming removed 4 bases at V and 4 bases at J, with 13 bases between. The CDR3 runs 15 residues.

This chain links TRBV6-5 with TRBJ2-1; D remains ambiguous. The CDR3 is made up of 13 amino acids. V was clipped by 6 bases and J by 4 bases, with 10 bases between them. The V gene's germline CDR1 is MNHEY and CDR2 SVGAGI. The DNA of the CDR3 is TGTGCCAGCAGGACCTTGGGGTACAATGAGCAGTTCTTC. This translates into CASRTLGYNEQFF.

CDR3 protein: CASSFDPPRSSMWNTEAFF. In DNA form, the CDR3 reads TGTGCCAGCAGCTTTGATCCCCCGAGATCTTCTATGTGGAACACTGAAGCTTTCTTT. The chain couples TRBV5-6 to TRBJ1-1; D call uncertain. The CDR3 length is 19 residues. Germline CDR1 and CDR2: SGHDT and YYEEEE. V dropped 2 bases and J dropped 1 base, with 24 bases sitting between them.

The DNA for the CDR3 is TGTGCCAGTAGTCCAGGGACTAGCGGGAGGCAGTTCTTC. This translates into CASSPGTSGRQFF. The chain is built from TRBV19 and TRBJ2-1; 14 bases map to TRBD2. J gave up 12 bases and V 5 bases, and 3 bases lay outside the gene matches. The CDR3 totals 13 residues. Germline V lookup: CDR1 LNHDA, CDR2 SQIVND (reference sequence).

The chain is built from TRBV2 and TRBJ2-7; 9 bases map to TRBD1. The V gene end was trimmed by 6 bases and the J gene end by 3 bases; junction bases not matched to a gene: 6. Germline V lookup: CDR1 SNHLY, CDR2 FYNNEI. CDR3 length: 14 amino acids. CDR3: CASRDTGGSYEQYF. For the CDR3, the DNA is TGTGCCAGCAGGGACACAGGGGGCAGCTACGAGCAGTACTTC.

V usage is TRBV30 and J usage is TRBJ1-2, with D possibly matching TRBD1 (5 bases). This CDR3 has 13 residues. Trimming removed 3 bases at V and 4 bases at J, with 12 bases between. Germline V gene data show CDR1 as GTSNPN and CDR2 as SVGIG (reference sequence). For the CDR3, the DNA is TGTGCCTGGAGCCCCCTGGGGACCTATGGCTACACCTTC. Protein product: CAWSPLGTYGYTF.

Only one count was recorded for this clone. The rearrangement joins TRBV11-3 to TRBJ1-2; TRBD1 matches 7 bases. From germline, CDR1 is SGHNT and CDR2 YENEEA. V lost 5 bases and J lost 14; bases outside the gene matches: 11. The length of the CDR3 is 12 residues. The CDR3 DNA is TGTGCCAGCAGCATAAATCGACAGGGCCAAACCTTC. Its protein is CASSINRQGQTF. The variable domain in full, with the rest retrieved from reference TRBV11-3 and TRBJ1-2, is EAGVVQSPRYKIIEKKQPVAFWCNPISGHNTLYWYLQNLGQGPELLIRYENEEAVDDSQLPKDRFSAERLKGVDSTLKIQPAELGDSAVYLCASSINRQGQTFGSGTRLTVV.